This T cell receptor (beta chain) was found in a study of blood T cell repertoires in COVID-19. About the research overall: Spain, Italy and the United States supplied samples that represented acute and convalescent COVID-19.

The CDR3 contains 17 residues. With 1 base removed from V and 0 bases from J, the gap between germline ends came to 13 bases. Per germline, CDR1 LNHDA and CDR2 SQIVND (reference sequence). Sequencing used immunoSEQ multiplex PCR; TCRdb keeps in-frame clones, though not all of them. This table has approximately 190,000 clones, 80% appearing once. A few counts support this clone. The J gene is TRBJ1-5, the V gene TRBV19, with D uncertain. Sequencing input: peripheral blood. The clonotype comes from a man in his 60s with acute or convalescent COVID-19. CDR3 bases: TGTGCCAGTAGTATAGGTGCGGAACTACGTAGCAATCAGCCCCAGCATTTT. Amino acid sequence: CASSIGAELRSNQPQHF.